The source of this T cell receptor beta chain is a study of molecular identifiers for immune sequencing clone quantification. In its sample, this clonotype was seen many times. CDR1 and CDR2 (germline): GTSNPN, SVGIG (reference sequence). The CDR3 sequence is 11 residues long. The V gene lost 5 bases and the J gene lost 3 bases, with 6 bases spanning the gap. TCRdb called the PCR reads again in MiXCR, with one record for every CDR3 protein. Of approximately 93,000 distinct CDR3 sequences in the sample, 25% were seen once. This TCR came from a human donor in good health. Some libraries in this study had Jurkat cell RNA spiked in. Sequencing used naive CD8+ T cells from blood, with Jurkat cell RNA spiked in. The subset is: FACS-sorted CD8+CD4-CCR7+CD45RA+ naive T cells. The rearrangement links TRBV30 to TRBJ2-3; D is unclear. Here the CDR3 reads CAWEATDTQYF. CDR3 in DNA: TGTGCCTGGGAAGCGACAGATACGCAGTATTTT.